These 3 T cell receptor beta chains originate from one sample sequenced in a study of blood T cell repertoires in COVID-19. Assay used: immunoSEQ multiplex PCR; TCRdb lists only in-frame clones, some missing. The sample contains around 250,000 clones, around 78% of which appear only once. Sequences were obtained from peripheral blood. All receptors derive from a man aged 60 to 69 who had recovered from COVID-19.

DNA for the CDR3: TGTGCCAGCAGTCAGGGCACTGGGGAGCTGTTTTTT. It encodes CASSQGTGELFF. V usage is TRBV2 and J usage is TRBJ2-2; D perhaps matches TRBD1 (5 bases). The CDR3 has 12 amino acids. Trimming left V 5 bases short and J 8 bases short, with 9 bases between. CDR1 and CDR2 (germline): SNHLY, FYNNEI.

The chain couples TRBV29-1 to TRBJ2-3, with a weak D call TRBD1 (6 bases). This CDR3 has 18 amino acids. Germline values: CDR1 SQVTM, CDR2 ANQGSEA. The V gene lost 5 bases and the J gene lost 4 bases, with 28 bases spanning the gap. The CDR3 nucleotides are TGCAGCGTTAAAGGACGGCAGGGGCAGGTGGGCACGGCAGATACGCAGTATTTT. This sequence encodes CSVKGRQGQVGTADTQYF.

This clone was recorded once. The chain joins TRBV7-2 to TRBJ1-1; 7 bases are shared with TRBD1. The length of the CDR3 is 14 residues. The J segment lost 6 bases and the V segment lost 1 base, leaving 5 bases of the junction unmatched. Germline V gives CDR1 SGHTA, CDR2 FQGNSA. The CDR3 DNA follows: TGTGCCAGCAGCTTAGGAGACAGGGTCGCTGAAGCTTTCTTT. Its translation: CASSLGDRVAEAFF. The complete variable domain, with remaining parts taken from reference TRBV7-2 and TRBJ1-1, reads GAGVSQSPSNKVTEKGKDVELRCDPISGHTALYWYRQSLGQGLEFLIYFQGNSAPDKSGLPSDRFSAERTGGSVSTLTIQRTQQEDSAVYLCASSLGDRVAEAFFGQGTRLTVV.